The clone carrying this TCR beta chain was picked up a small number of times. Its antigen is currently unknown. The CDR3 runs 16 residues. Per the germline V gene, CDR1 is SGHRS and CDR2 is YFSETQ. V shed 3 bases and J shed 0 bases, with 10 bases lying between them. All of the donors were Caucasians in good health. MiXCR, run by TCRdb on the 5' RACE reads, gives a single entry per CDR3 protein. The sample has hundreds of thousands of distinct CDR3 sequences; 9% to 15% are singletons. This sample stems from a study of identical twins. Study outcomes and limitations: The more abundant beta clonotypes in cord blood had fewer insertions, and memory repertoires did not show this.

These data were also filed under a second study, of yellow fever vaccine responses in identical twins. From that report: Twins' vaccine T cell responses reportedly seemed partly convergent and partly personalized.

This sequence joins TRBV5-1 and TRBJ2-6; no firm D call. The clonotype was recovered from a woman under 30 in good health. The source material was PBMCs. CDR3 nucleotide sequence: TGCGCCAGCAGCTCGGACCGATACTCTGGGGCCAACGTCCTGACTTTC. It specifies CASSSDRYSGANVLTF.